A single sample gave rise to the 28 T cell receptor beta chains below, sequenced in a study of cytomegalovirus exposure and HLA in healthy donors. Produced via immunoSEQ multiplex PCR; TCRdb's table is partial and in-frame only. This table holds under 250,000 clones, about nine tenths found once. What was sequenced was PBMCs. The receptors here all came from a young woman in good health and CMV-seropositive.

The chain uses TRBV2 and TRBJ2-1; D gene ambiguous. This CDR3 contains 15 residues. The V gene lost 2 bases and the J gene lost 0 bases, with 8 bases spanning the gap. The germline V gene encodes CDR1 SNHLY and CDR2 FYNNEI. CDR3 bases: TGTGCCAGCAGTGAAACGGAGACCTCCTACAATGAGCAGTTCTTC. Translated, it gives CASSETETSYNEQFF.

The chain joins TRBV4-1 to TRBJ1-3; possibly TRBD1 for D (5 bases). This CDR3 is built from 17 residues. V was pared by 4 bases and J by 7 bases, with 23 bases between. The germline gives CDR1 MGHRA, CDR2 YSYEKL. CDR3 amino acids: CASSPRGRVYFRNTIYF. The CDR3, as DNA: TGCGCCAGCAGCCCCCGGGGGAGGGTGTATTTTAGGAACACCATATATTTT.

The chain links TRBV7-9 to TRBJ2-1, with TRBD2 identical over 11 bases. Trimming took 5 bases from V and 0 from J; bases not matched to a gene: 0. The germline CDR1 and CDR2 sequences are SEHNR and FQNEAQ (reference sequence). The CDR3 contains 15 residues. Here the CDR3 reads CASSGTSGSYNEQFF. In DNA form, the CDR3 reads TGTGCCAGCAGCGGGACTAGCGGCTCCTACAATGAGCAGTTCTTC.

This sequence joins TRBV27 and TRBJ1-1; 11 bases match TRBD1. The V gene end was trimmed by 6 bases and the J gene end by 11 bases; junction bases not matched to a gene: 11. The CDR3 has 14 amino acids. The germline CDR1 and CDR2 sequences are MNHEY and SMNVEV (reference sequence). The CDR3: CASRQDRGPLQAFF. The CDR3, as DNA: TGTGCCAGCAGACAGGACAGGGGGCCTCTTCAGGCTTTCTTT.

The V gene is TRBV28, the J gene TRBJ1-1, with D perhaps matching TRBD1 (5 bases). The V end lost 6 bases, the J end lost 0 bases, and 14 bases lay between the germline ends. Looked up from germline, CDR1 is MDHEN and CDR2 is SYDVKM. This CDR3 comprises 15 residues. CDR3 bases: TGTGCCAGCAGCGCAGGGCTAGGGTTGAACACTGAAGCTTTCTTT. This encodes CASSAGLGLNTEAFF.

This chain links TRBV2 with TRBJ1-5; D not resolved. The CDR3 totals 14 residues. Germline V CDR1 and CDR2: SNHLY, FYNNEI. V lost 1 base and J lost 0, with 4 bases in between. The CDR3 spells CASSEGGSNQPQHF. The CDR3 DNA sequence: TGTGCCAGCAGTGAAGGCGGTAGCAATCAGCCCCAGCATTTT.

In DNA, the CDR3 is TGTGCCAGCAGTCGACAGGGGAGCACTGAAGCTTTCTTT. Encoded protein: CASSRQGSTEAFF. This chain connects TRBV6-5 to TRBJ1-1, with 8 bases identical to TRBD1. Germline loops: CDR1 MNHEY, CDR2 SVGAGI. V shed 5 bases, J shed 4 bases, and the junction held 3 bases outside the gene matches. The CDR3 contains 13 residues.

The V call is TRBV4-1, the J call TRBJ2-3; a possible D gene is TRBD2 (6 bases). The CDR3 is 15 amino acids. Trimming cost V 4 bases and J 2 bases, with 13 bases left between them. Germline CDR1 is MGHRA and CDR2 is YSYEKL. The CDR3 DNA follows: TGCGCCAGCAGCCCCCGGGACTTAAACACAGATACGCAGTATTTT. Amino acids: CASSPRDLNTDTQYF.

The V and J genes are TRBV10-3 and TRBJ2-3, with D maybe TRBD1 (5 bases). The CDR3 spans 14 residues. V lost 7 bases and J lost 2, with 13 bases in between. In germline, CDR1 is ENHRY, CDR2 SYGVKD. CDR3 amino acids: CAIKGKGSTDTQYF. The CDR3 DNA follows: TGTGCCATCAAGGGGAAGGGGTCCACAGATACGCAGTATTTT.

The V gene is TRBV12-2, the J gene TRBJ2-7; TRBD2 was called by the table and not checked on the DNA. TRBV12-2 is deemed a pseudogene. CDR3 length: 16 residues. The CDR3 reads CASRGSGEDVSYEQYF. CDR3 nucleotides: TGTGCAAGTCGCGGTAGCGGGGAGGACGTCTCCTACGAGCAGTACTTC.

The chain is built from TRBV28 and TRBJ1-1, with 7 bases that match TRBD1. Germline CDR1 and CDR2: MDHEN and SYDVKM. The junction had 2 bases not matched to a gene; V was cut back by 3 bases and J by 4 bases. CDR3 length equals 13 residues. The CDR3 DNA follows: TGTGCCAGCAGTTTGGGACAGCTCACTGAAGCTTTCTTT. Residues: CASSLGQLTEAFF.

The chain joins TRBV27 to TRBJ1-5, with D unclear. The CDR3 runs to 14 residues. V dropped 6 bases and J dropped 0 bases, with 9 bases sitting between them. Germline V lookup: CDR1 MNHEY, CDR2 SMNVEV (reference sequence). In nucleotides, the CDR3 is TGTGCCAGCAGACCAGTGGTTAGCAATCAGCCCCAGCATTTT. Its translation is CASRPVVSNQPQHF.

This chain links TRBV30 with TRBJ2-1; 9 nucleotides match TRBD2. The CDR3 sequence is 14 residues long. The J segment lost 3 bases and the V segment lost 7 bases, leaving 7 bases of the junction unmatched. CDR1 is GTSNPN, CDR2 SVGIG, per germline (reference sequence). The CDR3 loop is CAFLSGGYYNEQFF. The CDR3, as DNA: TGTGCCTTTCTCAGCGGGGGGTACTACAATGAGCAGTTCTTC.

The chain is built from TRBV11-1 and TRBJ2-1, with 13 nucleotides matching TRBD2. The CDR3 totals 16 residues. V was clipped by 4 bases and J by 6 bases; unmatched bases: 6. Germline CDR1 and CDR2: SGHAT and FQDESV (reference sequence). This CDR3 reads CASSSQGLAGVNEQFF. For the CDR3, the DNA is TGTGCCAGCAGCTCACAAGGACTAGCGGGAGTCAATGAGCAGTTCTTC.

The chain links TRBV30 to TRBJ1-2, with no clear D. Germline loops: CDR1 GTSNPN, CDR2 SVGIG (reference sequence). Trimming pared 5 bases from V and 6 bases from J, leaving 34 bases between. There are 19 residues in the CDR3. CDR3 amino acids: CAWVREKASTLAEPHGYTF. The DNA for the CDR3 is TGTGCCTGGGTTCGGGAAAAGGCCTCGACATTGGCAGAACCACATGGCTACACCTTC. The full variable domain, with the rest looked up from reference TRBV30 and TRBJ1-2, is SQTIHQWPATLVQPVGSPLSLECTVEGTSNPNLYWYRQAAGRGLQLLFYSVGIGQISSEVPQNLSASRPQDRQFILSSKKLLLSDSGFYLCAWVREKASTLAEPHGYTFGSGTRLTVV.

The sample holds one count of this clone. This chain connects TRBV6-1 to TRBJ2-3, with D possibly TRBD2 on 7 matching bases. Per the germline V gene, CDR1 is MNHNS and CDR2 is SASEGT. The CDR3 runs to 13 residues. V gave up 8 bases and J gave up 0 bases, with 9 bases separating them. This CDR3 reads CASRGGSTDTQYF. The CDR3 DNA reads TGTGCCAGCCGCGGGGGCAGCACAGATACGCAGTATTTT.

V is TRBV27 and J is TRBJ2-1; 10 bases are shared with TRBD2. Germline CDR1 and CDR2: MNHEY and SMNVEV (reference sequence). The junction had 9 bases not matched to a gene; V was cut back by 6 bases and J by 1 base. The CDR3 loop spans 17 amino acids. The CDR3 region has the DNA TGTGCCAGCAGCCCTCTAGCGGGAGTCTCGTCCTACAATGAGCAGTTCTTC. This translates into CASSPLAGVSSYNEQFF.

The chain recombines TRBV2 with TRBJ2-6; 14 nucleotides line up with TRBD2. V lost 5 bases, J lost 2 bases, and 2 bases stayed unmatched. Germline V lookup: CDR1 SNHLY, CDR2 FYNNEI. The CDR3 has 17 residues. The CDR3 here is CASSPGLAGAGANVLTF. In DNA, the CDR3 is TGTGCCAGCAGTCCGGGACTAGCGGGAGCTGGGGCCAACGTCCTGACTTTC.

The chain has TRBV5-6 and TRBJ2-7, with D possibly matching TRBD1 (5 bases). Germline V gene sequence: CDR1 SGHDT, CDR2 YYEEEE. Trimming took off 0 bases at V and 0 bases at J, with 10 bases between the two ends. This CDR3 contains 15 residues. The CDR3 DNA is TGTGCCAGCAGCTTGGGTGGAAGGGGCTCCTACGAGCAGTACTTC. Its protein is CASSLGGRGSYEQYF.

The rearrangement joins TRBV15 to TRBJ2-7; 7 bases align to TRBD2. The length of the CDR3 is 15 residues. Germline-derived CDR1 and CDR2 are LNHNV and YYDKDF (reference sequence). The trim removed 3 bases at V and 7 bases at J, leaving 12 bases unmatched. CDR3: CATSRGGDYSREQYF. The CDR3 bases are TGTGCCACCAGCAGGGGCGGGGACTATTCGAGGGAGCAGTACTTC. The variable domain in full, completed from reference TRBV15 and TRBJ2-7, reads DAMVIQNPRYQVTQFGKPVTLSCSQTLNHNVMYWYQQKSSQAPKLLFHYYDKDFNNEADTPDNFQSRRPNTSFCFLDIRSPGLGDTAMYLCATSRGGDYSREQYFGPGTRLTVT.

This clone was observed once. The CDR3 loop reads CASSAGQGANEQFF. For the CDR3, the DNA is TGTGCCAGCAGCGCGGGACAGGGGGCCAATGAGCAGTTCTTC. The chain employs TRBV9 and TRBJ2-1; 12 bases match TRBD1. CDR1 SGDLS and CDR2 YYNGEE come from the germline V gene. With V trimmed by 3 bases and J by 6 bases, 1 base remained unmatched. The CDR3 has 14 residues.

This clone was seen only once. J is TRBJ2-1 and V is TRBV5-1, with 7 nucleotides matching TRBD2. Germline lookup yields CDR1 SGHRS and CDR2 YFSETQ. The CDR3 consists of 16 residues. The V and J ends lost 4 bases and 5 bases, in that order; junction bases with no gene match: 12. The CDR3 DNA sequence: TGCGCCAGCAGCCGGGAGGCTAGCGGTCTCCACAATGAGCAGTTCTTC. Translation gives CASSREASGLHNEQFF.

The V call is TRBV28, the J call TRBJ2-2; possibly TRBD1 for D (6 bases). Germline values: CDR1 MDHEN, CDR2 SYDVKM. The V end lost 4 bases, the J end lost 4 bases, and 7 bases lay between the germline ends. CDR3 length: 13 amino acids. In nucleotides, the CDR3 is TGTGCCAGCAGTTACAGGGTCACCGGGGAGCTGTTTTTT. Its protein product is CASSYRVTGELFF.

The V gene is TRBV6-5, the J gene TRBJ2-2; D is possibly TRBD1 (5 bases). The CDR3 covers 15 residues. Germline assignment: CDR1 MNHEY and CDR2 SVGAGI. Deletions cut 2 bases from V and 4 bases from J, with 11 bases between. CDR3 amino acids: CASSYRGPGTGELFF. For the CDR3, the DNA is TGTGCCAGCAGTTACAGGGGCCCGGGCACCGGGGAGCTGTTTTTT.

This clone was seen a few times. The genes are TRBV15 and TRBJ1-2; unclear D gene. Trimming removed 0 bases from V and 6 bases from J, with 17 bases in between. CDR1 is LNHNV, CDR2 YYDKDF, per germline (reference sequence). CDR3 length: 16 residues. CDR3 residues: CATSRDLEAGVNGYTF. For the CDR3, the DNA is TGTGCCACCAGCAGAGATCTGGAAGCCGGGGTCAATGGCTACACCTTC.

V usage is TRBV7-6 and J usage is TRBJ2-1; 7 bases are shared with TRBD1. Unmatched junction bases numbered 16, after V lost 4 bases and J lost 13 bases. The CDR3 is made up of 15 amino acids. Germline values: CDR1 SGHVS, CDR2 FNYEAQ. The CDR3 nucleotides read TGTGCCAGCAGCTCCAGGGGGACAATGGACCTGTCCCAGTTCTTC. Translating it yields CASSSRGTMDLSQFF.

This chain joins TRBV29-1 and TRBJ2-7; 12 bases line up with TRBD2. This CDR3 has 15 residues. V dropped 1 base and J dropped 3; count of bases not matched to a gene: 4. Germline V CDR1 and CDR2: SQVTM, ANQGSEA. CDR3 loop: CSVEAPSGRDYEQYF. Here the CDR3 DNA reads TGCAGCGTTGAAGCCCCTAGCGGGAGGGACTACGAGCAGTACTTC.

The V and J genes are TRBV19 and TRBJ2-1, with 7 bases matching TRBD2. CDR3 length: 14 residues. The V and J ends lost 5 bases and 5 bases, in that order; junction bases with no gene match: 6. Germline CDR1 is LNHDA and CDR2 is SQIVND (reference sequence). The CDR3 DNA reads TGTGCCAGTAGTGGGGCGGGAGCGCACAATGAGCAGTTCTTC. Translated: CASSGAGAHNEQFF.